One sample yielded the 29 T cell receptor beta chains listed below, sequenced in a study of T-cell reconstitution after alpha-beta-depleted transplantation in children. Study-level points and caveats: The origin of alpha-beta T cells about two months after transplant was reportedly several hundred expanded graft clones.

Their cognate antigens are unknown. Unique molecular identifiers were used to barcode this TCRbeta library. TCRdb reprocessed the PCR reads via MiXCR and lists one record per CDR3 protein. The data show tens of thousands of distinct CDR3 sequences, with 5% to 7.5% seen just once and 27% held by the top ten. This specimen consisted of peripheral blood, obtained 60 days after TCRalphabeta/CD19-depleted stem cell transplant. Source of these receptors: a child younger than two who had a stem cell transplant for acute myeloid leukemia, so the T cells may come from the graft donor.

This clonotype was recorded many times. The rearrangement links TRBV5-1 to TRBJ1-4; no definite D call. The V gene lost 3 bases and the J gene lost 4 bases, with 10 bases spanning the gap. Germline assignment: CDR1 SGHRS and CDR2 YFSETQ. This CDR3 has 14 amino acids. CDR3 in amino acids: CASSSPGNNEKLFF. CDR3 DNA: TGCGCCAGCAGCTCGCCGGGCAATAATGAAAAACTGTTTTTT.

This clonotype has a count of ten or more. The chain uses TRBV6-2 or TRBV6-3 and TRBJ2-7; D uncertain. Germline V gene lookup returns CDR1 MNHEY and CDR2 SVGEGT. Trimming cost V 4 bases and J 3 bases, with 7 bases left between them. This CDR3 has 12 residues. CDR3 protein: CASSFGFYEQYF. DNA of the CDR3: TGTGCCAGCAGTTTTGGATTCTACGAGCAGTACTTC.

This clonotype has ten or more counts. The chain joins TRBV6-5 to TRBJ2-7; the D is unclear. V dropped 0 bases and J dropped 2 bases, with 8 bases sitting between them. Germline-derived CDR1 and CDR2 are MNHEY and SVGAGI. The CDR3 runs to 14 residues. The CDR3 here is CASSYSDGTYEQYF. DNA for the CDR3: TGTGCCAGCAGTTACTCGGACGGTACCTACGAGCAGTACTTC.

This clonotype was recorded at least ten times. The chain's CDR3 is CASSQARGMVWEQYF. The CDR3 DNA is TGTGCCAGCAGCCAAGCCCGGGGAATGGTTTGGGAGCAGTACTTC. The chain is built from TRBV14 and TRBJ2-7; TRBD2 might be the D (5 bases). The CDR3 contains 15 residues. Looked up from germline, CDR1 is SGHDN and CDR2 is FVKESK. Trimming left V 1 base short and J 7 bases short, with 17 bases between.

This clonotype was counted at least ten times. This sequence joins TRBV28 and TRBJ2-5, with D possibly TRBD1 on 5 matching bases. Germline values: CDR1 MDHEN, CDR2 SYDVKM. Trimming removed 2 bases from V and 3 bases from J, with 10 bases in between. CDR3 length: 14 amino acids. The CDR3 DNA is TGTGCCAGCAGTTTACAAGGGGCGAAAGAGACCCAGTACTTC. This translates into CASSLQGAKETQYF.

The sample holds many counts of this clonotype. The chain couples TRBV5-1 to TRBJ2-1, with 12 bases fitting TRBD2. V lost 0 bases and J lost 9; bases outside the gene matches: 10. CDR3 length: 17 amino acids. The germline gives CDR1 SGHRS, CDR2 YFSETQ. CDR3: CASSLGRLAGERGEQFF. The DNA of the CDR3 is TGCGCCAGCAGCTTGGGCAGACTAGCGGGGGAGAGGGGTGAGCAGTTCTTC.

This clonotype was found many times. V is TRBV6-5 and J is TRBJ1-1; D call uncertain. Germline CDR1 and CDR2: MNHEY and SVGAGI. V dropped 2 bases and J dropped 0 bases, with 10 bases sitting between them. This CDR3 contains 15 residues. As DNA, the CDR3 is TGTGCCAGCAGTTACGCAGCCAGATTGAACACTGAAGCTTTCTTT. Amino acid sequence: CASSYAARLNTEAFF.

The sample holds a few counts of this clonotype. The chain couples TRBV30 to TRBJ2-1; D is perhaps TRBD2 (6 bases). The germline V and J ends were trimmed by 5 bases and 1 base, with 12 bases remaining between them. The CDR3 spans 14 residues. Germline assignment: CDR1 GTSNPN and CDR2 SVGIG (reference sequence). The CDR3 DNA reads TGTGCCTGGGGGGCGGCGGGGTCCTACAATGAGCAGTTCTTC. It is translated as CAWGAAGSYNEQFF.

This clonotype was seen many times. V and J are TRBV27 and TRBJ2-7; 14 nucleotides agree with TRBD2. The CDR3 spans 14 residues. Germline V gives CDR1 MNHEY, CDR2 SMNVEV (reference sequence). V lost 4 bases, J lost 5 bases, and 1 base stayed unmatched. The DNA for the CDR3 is TGTGCCAGCAGTTCGGGACTAGCGGGGGACGAGCAGTACTTC. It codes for CASSSGLAGDEQYF.

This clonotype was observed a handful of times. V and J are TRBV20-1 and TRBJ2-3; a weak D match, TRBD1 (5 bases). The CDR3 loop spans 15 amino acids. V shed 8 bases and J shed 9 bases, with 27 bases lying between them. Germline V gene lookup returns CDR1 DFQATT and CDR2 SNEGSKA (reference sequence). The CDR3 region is CSWGLQKGFRGTQYF. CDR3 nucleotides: TGCAGTTGGGGCCTGCAAAAGGGCTTCAGAGGCACGCAGTATTTT.

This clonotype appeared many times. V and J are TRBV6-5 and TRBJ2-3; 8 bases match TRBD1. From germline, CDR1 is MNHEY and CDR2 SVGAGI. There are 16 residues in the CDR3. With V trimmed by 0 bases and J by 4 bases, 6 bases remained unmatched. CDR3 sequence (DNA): TGTGCCAGCAGTTACTCCCCGGACAGGGCCCCAGATACGCAGTATTTT. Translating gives CASSYSPDRAPDTQYF.

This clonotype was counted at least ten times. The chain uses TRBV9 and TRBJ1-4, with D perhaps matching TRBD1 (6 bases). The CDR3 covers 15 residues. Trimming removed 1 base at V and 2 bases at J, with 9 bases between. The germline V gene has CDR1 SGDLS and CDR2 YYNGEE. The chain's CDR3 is CASSVSGATNEKLFF. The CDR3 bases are TGTGCCAGCAGCGTATCAGGGGCGACTAATGAAAAACTGTTTTTT.

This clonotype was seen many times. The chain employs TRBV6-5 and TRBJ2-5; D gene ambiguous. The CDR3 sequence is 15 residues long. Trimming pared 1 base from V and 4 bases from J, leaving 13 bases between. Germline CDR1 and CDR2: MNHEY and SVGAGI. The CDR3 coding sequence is TGTGCCAGCAGTTACTGGCGCGAAGAGCGAGAGACCCAGTACTTC. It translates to CASSYWREERETQYF.

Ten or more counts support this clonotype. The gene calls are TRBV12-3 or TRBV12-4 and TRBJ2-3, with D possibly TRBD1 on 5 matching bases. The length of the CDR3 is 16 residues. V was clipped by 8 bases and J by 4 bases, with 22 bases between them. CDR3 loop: CASQGMGDHRSDTQYF. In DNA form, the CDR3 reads TGTGCCAGCCAGGGAATGGGTGACCACCGCTCAGATACGCAGTATTTT.

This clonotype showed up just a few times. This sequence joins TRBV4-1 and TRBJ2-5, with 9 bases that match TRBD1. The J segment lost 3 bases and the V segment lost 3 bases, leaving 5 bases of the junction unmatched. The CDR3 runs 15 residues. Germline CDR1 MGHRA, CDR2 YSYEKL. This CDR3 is CASSQPRTGEETQYF. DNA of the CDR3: TGCGCCAGCAGCCAGCCCCGGACAGGGGAAGAGACCCAGTACTTC.

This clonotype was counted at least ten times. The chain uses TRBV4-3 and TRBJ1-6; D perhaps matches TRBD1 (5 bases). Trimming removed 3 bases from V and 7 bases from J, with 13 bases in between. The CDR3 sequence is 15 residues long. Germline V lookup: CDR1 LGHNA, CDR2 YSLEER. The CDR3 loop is CASSQAREWNSPLHF. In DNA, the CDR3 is TGCGCCAGCAGCCAGGCCAGGGAGTGGAATTCACCCCTCCACTTT.

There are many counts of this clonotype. CDR3 residues: CASSFPSGTSTDTQYF. CDR3 nucleotide sequence: TGTGCCAGCAGCTTCCCCAGCGGGACTAGCACAGATACGCAGTATTTT. The chain has TRBV7-9 and TRBJ2-3; the match to TRBD2 covers 7 bases. Trimming at V came to 3 bases and at J to 0 bases, leaving 6 bases not matched to a gene. CDR1 is SEHNR, CDR2 FQNEAQ, per germline (reference sequence). The CDR3 has 16 amino acids.

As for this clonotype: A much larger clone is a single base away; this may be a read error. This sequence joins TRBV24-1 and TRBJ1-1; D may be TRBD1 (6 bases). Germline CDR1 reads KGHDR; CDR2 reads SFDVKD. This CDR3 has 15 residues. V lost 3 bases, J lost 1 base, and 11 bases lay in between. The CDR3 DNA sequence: TGTGCCACCAGTGATGGGGTCAGGGGGAACACTGAAGCTTTCTTT. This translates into CATSDGVRGNTEAFF.

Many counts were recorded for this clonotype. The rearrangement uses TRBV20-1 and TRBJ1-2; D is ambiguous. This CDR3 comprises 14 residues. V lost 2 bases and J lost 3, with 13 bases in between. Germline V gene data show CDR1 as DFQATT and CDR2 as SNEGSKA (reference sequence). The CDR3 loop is CSARLWDLDYGYTF. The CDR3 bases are TGCAGTGCTAGACTATGGGATCTTGACTATGGCTACACCTTC.

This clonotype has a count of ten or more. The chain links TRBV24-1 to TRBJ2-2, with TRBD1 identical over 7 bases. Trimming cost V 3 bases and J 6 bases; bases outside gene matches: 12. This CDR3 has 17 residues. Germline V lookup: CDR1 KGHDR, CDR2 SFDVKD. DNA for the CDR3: TGTGCCACCAGTGATCCGCGGAACAGGGGAAGAGCCGGGGAGCTGTTTTTT. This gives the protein CATSDPRNRGRAGELFF.

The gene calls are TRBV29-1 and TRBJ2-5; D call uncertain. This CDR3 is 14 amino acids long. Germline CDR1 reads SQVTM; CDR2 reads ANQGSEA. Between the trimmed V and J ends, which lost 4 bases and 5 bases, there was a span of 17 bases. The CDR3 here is CSVASPRGSETQYF. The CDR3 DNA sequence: TGCAGCGTTGCCAGCCCCCGAGGAAGCGAGACCCAGTACTTC.

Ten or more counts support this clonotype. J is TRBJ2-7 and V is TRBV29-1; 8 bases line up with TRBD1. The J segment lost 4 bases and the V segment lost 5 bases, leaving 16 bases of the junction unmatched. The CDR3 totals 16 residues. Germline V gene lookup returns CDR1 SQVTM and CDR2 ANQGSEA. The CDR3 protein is CSVRDPGQVRPYEQYF. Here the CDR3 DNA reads TGCAGCGTTCGAGACCCGGGACAGGTTAGGCCGTACGAGCAGTACTTC.

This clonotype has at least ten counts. This chain's CDR3 is CASSQDGIGGPPTDTQYF. DNA for the CDR3: TGCGCCAGCAGCCAAGATGGGATTGGAGGCCCCCCTACAGATACGCAGTATTTT. The V and J genes are TRBV4-1 and TRBJ2-3; a weak D match, TRBD2 (5 bases). In germline, CDR1 is MGHRA, CDR2 YSYEKL. CDR3 length equals 18 residues. V was cut by 0 bases and J by 3 bases, with 19 bases left in between.

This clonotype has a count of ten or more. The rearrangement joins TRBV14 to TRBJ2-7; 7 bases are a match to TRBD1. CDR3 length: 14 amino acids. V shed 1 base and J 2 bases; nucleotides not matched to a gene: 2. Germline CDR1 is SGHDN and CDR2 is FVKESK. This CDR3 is CASSQARGPYEQYF. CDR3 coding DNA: TGTGCCAGCAGCCAAGCGAGGGGGCCCTACGAGCAGTACTTC.

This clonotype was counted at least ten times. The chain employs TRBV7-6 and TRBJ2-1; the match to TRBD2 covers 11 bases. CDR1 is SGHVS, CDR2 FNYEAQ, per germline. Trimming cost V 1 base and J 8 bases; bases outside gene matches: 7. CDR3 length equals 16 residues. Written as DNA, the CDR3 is TGTGCCAGCAGCTTAGGGTCTAGCGGGGGGCAGGATGAGCAGTTCTTC. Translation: CASSLGSSGGQDEQFF.

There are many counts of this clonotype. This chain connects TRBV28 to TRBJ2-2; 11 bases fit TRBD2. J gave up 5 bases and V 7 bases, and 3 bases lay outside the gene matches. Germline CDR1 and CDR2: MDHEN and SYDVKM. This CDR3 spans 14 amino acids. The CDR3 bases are TGTGCCAGCACCCGGACTAGCGGGACCGGGGAGCTGTTTTTT. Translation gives CASTRTSGTGELFF.

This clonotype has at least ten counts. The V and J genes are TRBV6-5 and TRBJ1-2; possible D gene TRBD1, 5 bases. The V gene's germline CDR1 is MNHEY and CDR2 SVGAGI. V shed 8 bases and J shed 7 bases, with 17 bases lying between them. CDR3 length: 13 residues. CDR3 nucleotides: TGTGCCAGCGTCGGGCCAGGGATAAGTGGCTACACCTTC. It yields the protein CASVGPGISGYTF.

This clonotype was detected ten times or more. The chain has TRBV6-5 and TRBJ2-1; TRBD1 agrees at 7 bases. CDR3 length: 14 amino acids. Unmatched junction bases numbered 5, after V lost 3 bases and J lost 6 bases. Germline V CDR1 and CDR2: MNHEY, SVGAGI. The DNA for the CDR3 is TGTGCCAGCAGTTATCGACAGGGCCCCAATGAGCAGTTCTTC. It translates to CASSYRQGPNEQFF.

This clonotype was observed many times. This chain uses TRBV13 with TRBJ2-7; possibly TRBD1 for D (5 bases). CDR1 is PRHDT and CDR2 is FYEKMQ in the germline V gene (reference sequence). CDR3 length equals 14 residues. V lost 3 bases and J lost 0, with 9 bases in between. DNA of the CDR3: TGTGCCAGCAGCTTGGGGCCCCCCTCCTACGAGCAGTACTTC. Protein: CASSLGPPSYEQYF.